The 4 T cell receptor beta chains given below trace back to one sample, sequenced in a study of PD-1 blockade in mismatch repair-deficient tumors. The data were produced by immunoSEQ multiplex PCR, yet TCRdb's version contains in-frame clones alone and is incomplete. The data contain about 130,000 clones, approximately 91% of them singletons. The sequencing here drew on peripheral blood, taken 72 weeks after starting pembrolizumab. These receptors came from an adult with mismatch repair-deficient cancer.

The chain has TRBV5-1 and TRBJ1-1; possible D gene TRBD1, 5 bases. There are 15 residues in the CDR3. The V end lost 4 bases, the J end lost 0 bases, and 13 bases lay between the germline ends. Germline V lookup: CDR1 SGHRS, CDR2 YFSETQ. CDR3 bases: TGCGCCAGCAGCCCTTCACGGGGGATGAACACTGAAGCTTTCTTT. It translates to CASSPSRGMNTEAFF.

The rearrangement joins TRBV5-1 to TRBJ1-1; D is uncertain. This CDR3 has 16 amino acids. Germline lookup yields CDR1 SGHRS and CDR2 YFSETQ. V was pared by 0 bases and J by 3 bases, with 15 bases between. CDR3 DNA: TGCGCCAGCAGCTTGGCCGTTTCGGAAGTTTACACTGAAGCTTTCTTT. Protein product: CASSLAVSEVYTEAFF.

This chain joins TRBV5-1 and TRBJ1-2, with 8 bases matching TRBD1. This CDR3 has 14 residues. Germline assignment: CDR1 SGHRS and CDR2 YFSETQ. Germline trimming cut 4 bases from V and 4 bases from J; bases unmatched to any gene: 6. CDR3 protein: CASSATGGFYGYTF. The CDR3 DNA reads as TGCGCCAGCAGCGCCACAGGGGGTTTCTATGGCTACACCTTC. Based on the CDR3 plus reference TRBV5-1 and TRBJ1-2, the full variable domain is KAGVTQTPRYLIKTRGQQVTLSCSPISGHRSVSWYQQTPGQGLQFLFEYFSETQRNKGNFPGRFSGRQFSNSRSEMNVSTLELGDSALYLCASSATGGFYGYTFGSGTRLTVV.

This clone was observed a single time. V usage is TRBV7-8 and J usage is TRBJ2-7, with 8 nucleotides matching TRBD1. CDR3 length equals 15 residues. The germline CDR1 and CDR2 sequences are SGHVS and FQNEAQ. The trim removed 3 bases at V and 0 bases at J, leaving 4 bases unmatched. CDR3 nucleotide sequence: TGTGCCAGCAGCTTCCGACAGGGGCACTCCTACGAGCAGTACTTC. Translating gives CASSFRQGHSYEQYF. Full variable domain (outside the CDR3, taken from reference TRBV7-8 and TRBJ2-7): GAGVSQSPRYKVAKRGQDVALRCDPISGHVSLFWYQQALGQGPEFLTYFQNEAQLDKSGLPSDRFFAERPEGSVSTLKIQRTQQEDSAVYLCASSFRQGHSYEQYFGPGTRLTVT.